These T cell receptor beta chains were read from a single sample in a study of CD8 T cells in Susac syndrome. MiXCR, run by TCRdb on the immunoSEQ multiplex PCR reads, gives a single entry per CDR3 protein. The data hold about 300,000 distinct CDR3 sequences, with about 85% observed a single time. Sequencing was done on a sample of CD8+ T cells from PBMCs. These receptors were collected from a human donor with multiple sclerosis. Each CDR3 is given with its conserved first and last residue. Fields, in order: clone size, V gene, J gene, D gene, CDR3 length, CDR3 DNA, CDR3 protein. The D gene is left open where the match is weak. For some rows the clone size is stated as once, few or many, or as a class when expanded; others skip it.

abundance: -; v_gene: TRBV7-9; j_gene: TRBJ2-2; d_gene: -; len: 14; CDR3nt: TGTGCCAGCAGCTTAATCGGAGCGCCCGGGGAGCTGTTTTTT; CDR3aa: CASSLIGAPGELFF
abundance: -; v_gene: TRBV11-2; j_gene: TRBJ2-1; d_gene: -; len: 12; CDR3nt: TGTGCCAGCAGCTTAAAGACCTATGAGCAGTTCTTC; CDR3aa: CASSLKTYEQFF
abundance: -; v_gene: TRBV19; j_gene: TRBJ2-7; d_gene: -; len: 13; CDR3nt: TGTGCCAGTAAGGGGACCCTTCCCTACGAGCAGTACTTC; CDR3aa: CASKGTLPYEQYF
abundance: -; v_gene: TRBV19; j_gene: TRBJ1-1; d_gene: -; len: 14; CDR3nt: TGTGCCAGTAGTATAAGTCCAGGGAACACTGAAGCTTTCTTT; CDR3aa: CASSISPGNTEAFF
abundance: few; v_gene: TRBV20-1; j_gene: TRBJ2-7; d_gene: -; len: 13; CDR3nt: TGCAGTGCTAGGGTCGCGGGGACCTACGTTCAGTACTTC; CDR3aa: CSARVAGTYVQYF
abundance: -; v_gene: TRBV9; j_gene: TRBJ2-7; d_gene: TRBD2; len: 15; CDR3nt: TGTGCCAGCAGCCCCCCTAGCGGGGGATTCTACGAGCAGTACTTC; CDR3aa: CASSPPSGGFYEQYF
abundance: -; v_gene: TRBV28; j_gene: TRBJ1-5; d_gene: -; len: 15; CDR3nt: TGTGCCAGCAGTTTAAATTACAGGACTAATCAGCCCCAGCATTTT; CDR3aa: CASSLNYRTNQPQHF
abundance: -; v_gene: TRBV7-9; j_gene: TRBJ1-4; d_gene: TRBD1; len: 14; CDR3nt: TGTGCCAGCAGCTTGGGACAGGCCAATGAAAAACTGTTTTTT; CDR3aa: CASSLGQANEKLFF
abundance: -; v_gene: TRBV28; j_gene: TRBJ1-1; d_gene: TRBD1; len: 18; CDR3nt: TGTGCCAGCAGCCCCATCCTGAGACAGGGGGCGATGGGCACTGAAGCTTTCTTT; CDR3aa: CASSPILRQGAMGTEAFF
abundance: once; v_gene: TRBV30; j_gene: TRBJ2-7; d_gene: TRBD2; len: 15; CDR3nt: TGTGCCTGGAGTGAAGGACTAGCGACCTCCTACGAGCAGTACTTC; CDR3aa: CAWSEGLATSYEQYF
abundance: -; v_gene: TRBV7-9; j_gene: TRBJ2-7; d_gene: TRBD1; len: 15; CDR3nt: TGTGCCAGCAGCTTAAGTCGAGGGGGCACGTACGAGCAGTACTTC; CDR3aa: CASSLSRGGTYEQYF
abundance: -; v_gene: TRBV27; j_gene: TRBJ2-7; d_gene: TRBD1; len: 15; CDR3nt: TGTGCCAGCAGTTTTACCCCGACAGGGTCCTACGAGCAGTACTTC; CDR3aa: CASSFTPTGSYEQYF
abundance: -; v_gene: TRBV6-1; j_gene: TRBJ1-2; d_gene: -; len: 13; CDR3nt: TGTGCCAGCAACGCAGTGGTACCCTATGAAGGGACCTTC; CDR3aa: CASNAVVPYEGTF